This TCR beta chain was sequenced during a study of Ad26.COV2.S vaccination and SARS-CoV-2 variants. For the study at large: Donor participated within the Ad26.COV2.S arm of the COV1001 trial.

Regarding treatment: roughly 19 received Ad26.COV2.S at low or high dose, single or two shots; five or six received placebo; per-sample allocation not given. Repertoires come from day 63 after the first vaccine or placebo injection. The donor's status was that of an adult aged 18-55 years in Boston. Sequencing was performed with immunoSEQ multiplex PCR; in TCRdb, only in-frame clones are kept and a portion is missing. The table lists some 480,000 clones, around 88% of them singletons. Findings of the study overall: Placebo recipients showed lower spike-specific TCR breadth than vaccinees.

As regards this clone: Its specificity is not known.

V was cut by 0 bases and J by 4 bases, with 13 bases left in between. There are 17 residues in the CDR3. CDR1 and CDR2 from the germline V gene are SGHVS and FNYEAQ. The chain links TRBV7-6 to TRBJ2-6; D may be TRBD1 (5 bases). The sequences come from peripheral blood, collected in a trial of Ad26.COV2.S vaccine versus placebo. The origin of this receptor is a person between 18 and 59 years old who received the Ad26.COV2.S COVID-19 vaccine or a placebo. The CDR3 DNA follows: TGTGCCAGCAGCTTAGCGCCTGGGGCCAGCGGGGCCAACGTCCTGACTTTC. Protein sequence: CASSLAPGASGANVLTF. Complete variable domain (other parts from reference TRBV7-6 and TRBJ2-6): GAGVSQSPRYKVTKRGQDVALRCDPISGHVSLYWYRQALGQGPEFLTYFNYEAQQDKSGLPNDRFSAERPEGSISTLTIQRTEQRDSAMYRCASSLAPGASGANVLTFGAGSRLTVL.